What follows is one T cell receptor beta chain and its context. The antigen it binds to is not known. No base-level quality is on record; no much larger clone is a single base apart. This record comes from a study of T-cell memory formation after mild COVID-19 (dated by TCRdb to the early 2020s). Notes on the research overall: TCR sequence clusters from the two donors were found to be largely donor specific. Longitudinal TCRalpha and TCRbeta repertoire sequencing tracked T-cell clones expanding and contracting after mild COVID-19 in two donors. Two young, previously healthy adult volunteers made up the cohort, one male and one female.

Study-level results and caveats: The second-wave clones that peaked on day 37 were not confirmed to be SARS-CoV-2 specific. Only two mild cases were covered in the study, and larger cohorts including severe cases with pre-infection samples were considered necessary. Contracting CD4+ clones were located mainly in the CM and EM memory subsets, whereas CD8+ clones were found to be enriched in EMRA. Balanced CD4/CD8 phenotypes were observed for clones contracting from day 15 to 85, whereas a bias towards CD4+ was observed for a second wave of clones expanding from day 15 to 37. Some responding clones were detected in pre-infection memory, suggesting pre-existing cross-reactive memory T cells joined the SARS-CoV-2 response.

For CDR1 and CDR2, the germline V gene (reference sequence) lists MNHNY and SVGAGI. The CDR3 holds 14 amino acids from the cysteine to the phenylalanine. Solely the CDR3 DNA is kept, with 42 bases framed from the first base. Unmatched junction bases come to 5, with V trimmed by 6 bases and J by 7 bases. Ficoll-Paque density gradient centrifugation was the method used to isolate PBMCs. TCRdb shows the sequencer as Illumina NovaSeq 6000. TCRalpha and TCRbeta cDNA libraries were built by 5'RACE with constant-segment primers, adding sample barcodes and unique molecular identifiers. RNA was extracted from every sample with Trizol reagent. Library amplification was performed in two PCR steps, and a second sample barcode and Illumina TruSeq adapters were introduced in the second step. Sequencing of libraries was performed on an Illumina NovaSeq with 2 x 150 bp paired-end reads. On the study's bioinformatics: The reads were demultiplexed and collapsed into UMI-guided consensus sequences using migec v1.2.7. Using mixcr v2.1.11, the UMI consensuses were aligned to TRA and TRB V and J templates and assembled into clonotypes. A clonotype was counted as expanded or contracted only if both edgeR and NoisET called the change significant, with noise models trained on biological replicates. edgeR calls used a false discovery rate-adjusted p below 0.01 and a log2 fold-change threshold of 1. As an exploratory analysis of dynamics, PCA with hierarchical clustering was applied to max-normalized trajectories of the 1000 most abundant clonotypes. Separately sequenced CD4+ and CD8+ repertoires were used to assign a CD4 or CD8 phenotype to each responding clone. TCRdb applied fastp at Q25 and MiXCR to the public reads, then kept only in-frame beta chains. Duplicate CDR3 protein sequences are folded into a single record with the most common DNA and genes. The V and J calls shown here were made by TCRdb, not taken from the authors' results. This sample comprises about 350,000 distinct CDR3 sequences, roughly an eighth of them detected only once. About 20% of the sample goes to the ten largest clones.

The origin of this receptor is a man aged 18 to 29 who had mild COVID-19 (a few samples of this study predate the infection). The sample titles of this study are shuffled in the database, so cell type and time point are left out; the donor was told from shared clones. Sequencing input: PBMCs or a T cell subset sorted from them (not recorded which). The sequence links TRBV6-6 to TRBJ2-4, and TRBD2 matches 11 of the central bases. CDR3 loop: CASSTSGGWNIQYF. The DNA reads as follows: TGTGCCAGCAGCACTAGCGGGGGCTGGAACATTCAGTACTTC.